This T cell receptor beta chain was retrieved from a study of shared clonotypes between healthy human individuals. Study-wide context: Plates per donor: three CD4 naive, three CD4 memory, two CD8 naive, one CD8 memory. Study observations and caveats: Across subsets, estimated richness was generally greater for naive than for memory populations.

For this clone: Its antigen is not known.

The CDR3 sequence is 15 residues long. Germline V gene sequence: CDR1 SEHNR, CDR2 FQNEAQ (reference sequence). The ends lost 2 bases at V and 5 bases at J; junction bases unmatched: 3. TCRdb keeps only in-frame clones here, not all; method: immunoSEQ multiplex PCR. The repertoire holds about 2 million clones, with 85% to 95% as singletons. Material for sequencing was naive CD4+ T cells sorted from blood. Stated subset: CD45RA+ positively selected. The gene calls are TRBV7-9 and TRBJ1-4; 9 bases map to TRBD1. This receptor was taken from a man between 18 and 29 years old in good health. CDR3 in amino acids: CASSLSGTGNEKLFF. The CDR3 DNA sequence: TGTGCCAGCAGCTTATCAGGGACAGGGAATGAAAAACTGTTTTTT.